Each of the 8 T cell receptor beta chains below was sequenced from the same sample in a study of control samples from healthy donors and cancer patients. The protocol was immunoSEQ multiplex PCR, while the TCRdb copy is restricted to in-frame clones and leaves out a portion. The sample lists around 85,000 clones, approximately 94% occurring once. Sample: blood. The source is a woman under 30 in good health.

J is TRBJ2-1 and V is TRBV29-1; the D gene is possibly TRBD1 (6 bases). The germline gives CDR1 SQVTM, CDR2 ANQGSEA. Trimming cost V 6 bases and J 8 bases, with 17 bases left between them. The CDR3 runs to 13 residues. This chain's CDR3 is CSVYKAQGYEQFF. The CDR3 nucleotides read TGCAGCGTCTACAAAGCACAGGGCTATGAGCAGTTCTTC.

This clone was seen more than once but under ten times. This chain links TRBV12-3 or TRBV12-4 with TRBJ1-5; D remains unclear. V lost 0 bases, J lost 5 bases, and 5 bases lay in between. The CDR3 consists of 13 residues. The CDR3 loop reads CASSLAGDQPQHF. The CDR3 coding sequence is TGTGCCAGCAGTTTAGCGGGTGATCAGCCCCAGCATTTT.

V gene TRBV28 combines with J gene TRBJ1-2, with TRBD1 identical over 12 bases. Germline lookup yields CDR1 MDHEN and CDR2 SYDVKM. This CDR3 is built from 18 residues. J lost 4 bases, V lost 2 bases, and 11 bases had no gene match. The CDR3 loop reads CASSLPGTGGATSYGYTF. The CDR3 DNA is TGTGCCAGCAGTTTACCCGGGACAGGGGGCGCGACGTCCTATGGCTACACCTTC.

The CDR3 coding sequence is TGTGCCAGCAGCGCGGGGCCGCAGACTGAAGCTTTCTTT. Amino acid sequence: CASSAGPQTEAFF. The chain joins TRBV7-3 to TRBJ1-1, with D perhaps matching TRBD1 (5 bases). CDR1 SGHTA and CDR2 FQGTGA come from the germline V gene. The CDR3 runs 13 residues. V lost 5 bases to trimming and J lost 5 bases, with 12 bases between them.

The V gene is TRBV19, the J gene TRBJ2-1; tentative D call: TRBD1 (5 bases). V lost 10 bases, J lost 6 bases, and 10 bases lay in between. The CDR3 is 11 residues long. Germline V gives CDR1 LNHDA, CDR2 SQIVND (reference sequence). The CDR3 protein is CATSRGNEQFF. The CDR3 coding sequence is TGTGCCACCTCAAGGGGCAATGAGCAGTTCTTC.

This clone appeared a single time. The chain is built from TRBV10-1 and TRBJ2-7; 11 nucleotides agree with TRBD1. This CDR3 contains 16 residues. The J segment lost 7 bases and the V segment lost 6 bases, leaving 14 bases of the junction unmatched. The germline V gene encodes CDR1 WNHNN and CDR2 SYGVQD (reference sequence). The CDR3 nucleotides read TGCGCCAGCAGCTACATACCGGACAGGGGGCTAGAGGAGCAGTACTTC. It is translated as CASSYIPDRGLEEQYF.

This clone was seen once. V usage is TRBV6-5 and J usage is TRBJ2-3, with TRBD2 as a possible D gene (5 bases). Trimming took 6 bases from V and 11 from J, leaving 12 bases between them. The CDR3 runs to 11 residues. CDR1 and CDR2 from the germline V gene are MNHEY and SVGAGI. CDR3 sequence: CASSERVGQYF. CDR3 bases: TGTGCCAGCAGCGAGAGGGTAGGGCAGTATTTT.

CDR3 in amino acids: CASSPYVLDGNTIYF. CDR3 in DNA: TGTGCCAGCTCACCATACGTCCTCGACGGGAACACCATATATTTT. This rearrangement joins TRBV18 to TRBJ1-3; D not certain. The germline gives CDR1 KGHSH, CDR2 LQKENI. The CDR3 sequence is 15 residues long. V shed 2 bases and J shed 7 bases, with 15 bases lying between them.